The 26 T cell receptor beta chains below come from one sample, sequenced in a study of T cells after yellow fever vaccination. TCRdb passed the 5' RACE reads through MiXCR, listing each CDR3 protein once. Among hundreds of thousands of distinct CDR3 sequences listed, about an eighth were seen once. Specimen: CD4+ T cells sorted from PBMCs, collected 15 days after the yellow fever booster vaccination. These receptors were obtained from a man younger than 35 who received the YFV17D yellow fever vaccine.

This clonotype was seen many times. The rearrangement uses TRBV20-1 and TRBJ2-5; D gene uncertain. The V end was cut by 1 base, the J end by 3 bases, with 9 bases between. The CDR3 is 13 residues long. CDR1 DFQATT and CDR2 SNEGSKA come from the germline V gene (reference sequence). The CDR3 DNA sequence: TGCAGTGCTAGAGGAACAAGCGAAGAGACCCAGTACTTC. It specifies CSARGTSEETQYF.

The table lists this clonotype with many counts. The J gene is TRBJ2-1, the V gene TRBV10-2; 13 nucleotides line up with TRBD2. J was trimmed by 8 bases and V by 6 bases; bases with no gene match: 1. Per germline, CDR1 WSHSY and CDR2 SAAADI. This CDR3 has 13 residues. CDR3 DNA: TGCGCCAGCAGACTAGCGGGGGGGGATGAGCAGTTCTTC. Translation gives CASRLAGGDEQFF.

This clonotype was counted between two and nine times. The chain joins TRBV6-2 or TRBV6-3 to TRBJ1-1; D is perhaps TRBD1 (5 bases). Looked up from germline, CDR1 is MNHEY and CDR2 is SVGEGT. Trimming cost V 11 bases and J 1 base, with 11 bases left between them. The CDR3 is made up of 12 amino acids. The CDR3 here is CAGSRGNTEAFF. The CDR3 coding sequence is TGTGCCGGGTCAAGGGGGAACACTGAAGCTTTCTTT.

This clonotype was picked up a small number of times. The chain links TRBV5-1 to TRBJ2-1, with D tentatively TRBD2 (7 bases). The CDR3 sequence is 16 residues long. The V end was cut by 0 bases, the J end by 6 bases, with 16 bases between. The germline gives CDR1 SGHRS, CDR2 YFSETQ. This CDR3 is CASSLGVGGPLNEQFF. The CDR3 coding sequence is TGCGCCAGCAGCTTGGGGGTCGGGGGGCCCCTCAATGAGCAGTTCTTC.

CDR3 DNA: TGTGCCACCAGCAGAGATAAGAGTGCAAACACCATATATTTT. This translates into CATSRDKSANTIYF. The chain has TRBV15 and TRBJ1-3; no clear D gene. Germline V gene lookup returns CDR1 LNHNV and CDR2 YYDKDF (reference sequence). V was trimmed by 0 bases and J by 6 bases, leaving 9 bases between them. The length of the CDR3 is 14 residues.

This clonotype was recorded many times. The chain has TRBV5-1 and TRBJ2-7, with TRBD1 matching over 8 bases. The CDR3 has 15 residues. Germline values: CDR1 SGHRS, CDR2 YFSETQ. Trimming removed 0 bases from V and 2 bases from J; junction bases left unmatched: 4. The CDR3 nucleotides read TGCGCCAGCAGCTTGGGGGGGACAGGCGCCTACGAGCAGTACTTC. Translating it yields CASSLGGTGAYEQYF.

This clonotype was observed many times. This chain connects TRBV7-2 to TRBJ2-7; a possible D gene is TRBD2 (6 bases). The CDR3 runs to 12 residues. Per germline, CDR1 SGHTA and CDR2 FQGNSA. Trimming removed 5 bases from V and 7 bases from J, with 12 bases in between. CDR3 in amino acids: CASSTHGREQYF. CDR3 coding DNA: TGTGCCAGCAGCACCCACGGGAGAGAGCAGTACTTC.

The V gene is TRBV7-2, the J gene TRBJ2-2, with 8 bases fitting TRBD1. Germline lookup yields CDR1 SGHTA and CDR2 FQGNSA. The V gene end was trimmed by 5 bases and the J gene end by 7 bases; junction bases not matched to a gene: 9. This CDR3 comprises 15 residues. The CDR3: CASSREQGVVGELFF. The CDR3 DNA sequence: TGTGCCAGCAGCCGGGAACAGGGGGTGGTCGGGGAGCTGTTTTTT.

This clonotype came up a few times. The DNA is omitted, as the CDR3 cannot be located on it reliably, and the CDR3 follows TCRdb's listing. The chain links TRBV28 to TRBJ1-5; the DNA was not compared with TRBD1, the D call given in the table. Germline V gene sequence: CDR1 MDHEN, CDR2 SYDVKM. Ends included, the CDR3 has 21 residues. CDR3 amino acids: CASSLLLGMGQGARSNQPQHF.

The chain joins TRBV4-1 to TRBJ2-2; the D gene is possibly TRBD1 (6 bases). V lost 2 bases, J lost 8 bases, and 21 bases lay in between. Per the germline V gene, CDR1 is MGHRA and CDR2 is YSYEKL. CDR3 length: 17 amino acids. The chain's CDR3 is CASSQTGTKRVVGELFF. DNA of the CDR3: TGCGCCAGCAGCCAAACCGGGACAAAGAGGGTTGTAGGGGAGCTGTTTTTT.

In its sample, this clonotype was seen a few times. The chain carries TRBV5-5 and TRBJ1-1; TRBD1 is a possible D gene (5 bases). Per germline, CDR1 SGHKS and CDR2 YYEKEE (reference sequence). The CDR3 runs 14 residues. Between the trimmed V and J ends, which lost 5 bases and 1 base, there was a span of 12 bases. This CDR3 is CASRRLDRNTEAFF. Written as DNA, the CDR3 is TGTGCCAGCAGACGCCTTGACAGGAACACTGAAGCTTTCTTT.

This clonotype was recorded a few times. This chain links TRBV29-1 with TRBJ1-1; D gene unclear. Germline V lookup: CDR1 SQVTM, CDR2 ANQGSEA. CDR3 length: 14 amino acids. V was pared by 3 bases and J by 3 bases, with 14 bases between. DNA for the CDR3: TGCAGCGTTGATATGTGGCAGGCCGACACTGAAGCTTTCTTT. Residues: CSVDMWQADTEAFF.

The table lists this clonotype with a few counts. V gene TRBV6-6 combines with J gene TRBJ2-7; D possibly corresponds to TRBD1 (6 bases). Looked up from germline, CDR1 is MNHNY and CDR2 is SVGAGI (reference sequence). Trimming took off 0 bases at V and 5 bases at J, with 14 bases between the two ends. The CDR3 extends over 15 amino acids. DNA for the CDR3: TGTGCCAGCAGTTACTCGAAGGGGGATTGGGACGAGCAGTACTTC. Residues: CASSYSKGDWDEQYF.

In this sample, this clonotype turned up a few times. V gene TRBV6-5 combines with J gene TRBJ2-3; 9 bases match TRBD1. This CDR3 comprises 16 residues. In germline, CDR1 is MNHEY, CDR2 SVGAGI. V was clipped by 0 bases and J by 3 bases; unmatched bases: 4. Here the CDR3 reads CASSYSWDRVTDTQYF. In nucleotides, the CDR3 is TGTGCCAGCAGTTACTCCTGGGACAGGGTAACAGATACGCAGTATTTT.

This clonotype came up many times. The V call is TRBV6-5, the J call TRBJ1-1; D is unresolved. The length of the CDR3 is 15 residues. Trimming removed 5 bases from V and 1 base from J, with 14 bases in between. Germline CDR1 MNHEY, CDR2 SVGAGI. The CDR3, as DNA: TGTGCCAGCAGTCATTTAGGCGGAAGGAACACTGAAGCTTTCTTT. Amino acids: CASSHLGGRNTEAFF.

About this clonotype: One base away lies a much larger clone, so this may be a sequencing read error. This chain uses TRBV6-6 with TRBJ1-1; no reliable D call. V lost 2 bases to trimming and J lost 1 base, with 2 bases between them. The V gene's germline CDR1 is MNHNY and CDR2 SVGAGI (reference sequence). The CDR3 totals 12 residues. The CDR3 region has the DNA TGTGCCAGCAGTTACAAGAACACTGAAGCTTTCTTT. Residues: CASSYKNTEAFF.

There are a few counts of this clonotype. CDR3 DNA sequence: TGCGCCAGCAGCTTGGATCTCGCGGGGGGCCCCAATGAGCAGTTCTTC. This translates into CASSLDLAGGPNEQFF. The chain couples TRBV5-1 to TRBJ2-1; 8 bases match TRBD2. V was clipped by 0 bases and J by 6 bases; unmatched bases: 8. The V gene's germline CDR1 is SGHRS and CDR2 YFSETQ. The CDR3 totals 16 residues.

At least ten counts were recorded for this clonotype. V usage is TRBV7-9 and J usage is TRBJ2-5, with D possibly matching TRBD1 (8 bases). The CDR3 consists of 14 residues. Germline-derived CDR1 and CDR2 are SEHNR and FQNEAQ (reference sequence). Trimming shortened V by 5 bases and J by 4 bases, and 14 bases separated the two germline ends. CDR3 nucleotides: TGTGCCAGCAGCCCAGGGGGCGGGAGAGAGACCCAGTACTTC. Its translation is CASSPGGGRETQYF.

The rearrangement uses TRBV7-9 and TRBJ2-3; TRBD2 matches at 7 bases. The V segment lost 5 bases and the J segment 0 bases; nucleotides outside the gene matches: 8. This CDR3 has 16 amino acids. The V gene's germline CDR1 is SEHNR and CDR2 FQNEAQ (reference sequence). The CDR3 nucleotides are TGTGCCAGCAGCCCAGCGGGACTCCTAAGCACAGATACGCAGTATTTT. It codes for CASSPAGLLSTDTQYF.

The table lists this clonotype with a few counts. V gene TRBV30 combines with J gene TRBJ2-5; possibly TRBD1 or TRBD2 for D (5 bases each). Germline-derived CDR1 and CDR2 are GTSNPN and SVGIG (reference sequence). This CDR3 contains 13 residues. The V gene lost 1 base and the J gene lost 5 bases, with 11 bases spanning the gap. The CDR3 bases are TGTGCCTGGAGTGGGGTCTGGGGGGAGACCCAGTACTTC. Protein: CAWSGVWGETQYF.

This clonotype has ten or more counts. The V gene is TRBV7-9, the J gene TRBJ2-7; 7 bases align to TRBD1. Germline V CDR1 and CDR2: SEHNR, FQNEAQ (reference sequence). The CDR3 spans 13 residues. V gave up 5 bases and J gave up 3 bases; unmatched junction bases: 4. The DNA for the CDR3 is TGTGCCAGCAGCAGGGACAGAAGCTACGAGCAGTACGTC. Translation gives CASSRDRSYEQYV.

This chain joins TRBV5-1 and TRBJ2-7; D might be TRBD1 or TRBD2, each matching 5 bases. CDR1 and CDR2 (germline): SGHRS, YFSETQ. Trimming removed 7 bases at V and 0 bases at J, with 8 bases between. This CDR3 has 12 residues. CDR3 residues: CASRDGSYEQYF. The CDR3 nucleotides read TGCGCCAGCCGGGACGGCTCCTACGAGCAGTACTTC.

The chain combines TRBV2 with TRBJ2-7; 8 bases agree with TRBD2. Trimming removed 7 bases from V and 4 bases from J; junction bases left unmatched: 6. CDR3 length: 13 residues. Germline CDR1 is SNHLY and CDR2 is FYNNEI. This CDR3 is CASKRGTKYEQYF. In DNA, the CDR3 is TGTGCCAGCAAGCGGGGGACAAAGTACGAGCAGTACTTC.

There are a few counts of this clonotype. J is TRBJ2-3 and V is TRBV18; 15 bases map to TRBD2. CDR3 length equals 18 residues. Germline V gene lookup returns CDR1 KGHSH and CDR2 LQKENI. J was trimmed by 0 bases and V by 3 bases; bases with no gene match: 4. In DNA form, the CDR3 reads TGTGCCAGCTCACCTAGGACTAGCGGGGGGGCGAGCACAGATACGCAGTATTTT. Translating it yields CASSPRTSGGASTDTQYF.

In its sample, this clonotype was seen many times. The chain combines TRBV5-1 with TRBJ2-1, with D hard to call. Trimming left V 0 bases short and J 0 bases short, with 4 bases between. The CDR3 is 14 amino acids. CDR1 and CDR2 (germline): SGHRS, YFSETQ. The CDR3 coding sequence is TGCGCCAGCAGCTTGGTGTACTCCTACAATGAGCAGTTCTTC. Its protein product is CASSLVYSYNEQFF.

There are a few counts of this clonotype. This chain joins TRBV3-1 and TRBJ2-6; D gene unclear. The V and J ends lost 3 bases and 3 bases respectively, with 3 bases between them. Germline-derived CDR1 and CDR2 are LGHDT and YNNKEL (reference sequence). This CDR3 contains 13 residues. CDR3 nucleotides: TGTGCCAGCAGCCATTATGGGGCCAACGTCCTGACTTTC. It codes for CASSHYGANVLTF.